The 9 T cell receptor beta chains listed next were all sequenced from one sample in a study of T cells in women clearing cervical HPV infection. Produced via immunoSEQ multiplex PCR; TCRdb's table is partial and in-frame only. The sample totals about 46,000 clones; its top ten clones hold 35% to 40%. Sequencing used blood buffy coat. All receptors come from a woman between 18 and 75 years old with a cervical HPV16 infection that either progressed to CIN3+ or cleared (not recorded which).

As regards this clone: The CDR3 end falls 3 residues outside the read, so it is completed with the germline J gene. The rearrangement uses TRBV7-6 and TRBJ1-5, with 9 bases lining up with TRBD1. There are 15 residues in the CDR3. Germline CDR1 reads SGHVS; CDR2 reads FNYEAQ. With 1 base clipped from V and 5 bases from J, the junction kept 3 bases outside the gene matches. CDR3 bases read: TGTGCCAGCAGCTTAGGGGACAGGGACGATCAGCCC. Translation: CASSLGDRDDQP. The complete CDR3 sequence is CASSLGDRDDQPQHF.

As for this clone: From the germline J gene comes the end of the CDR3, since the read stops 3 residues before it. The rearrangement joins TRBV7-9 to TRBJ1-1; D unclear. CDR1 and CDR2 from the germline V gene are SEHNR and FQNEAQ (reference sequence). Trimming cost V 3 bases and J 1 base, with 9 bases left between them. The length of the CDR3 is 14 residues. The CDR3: CASSFVRPNTEAFF. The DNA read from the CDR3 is TGTGCCAGCAGCTTCGTCAGGCCGAACACTGAA.

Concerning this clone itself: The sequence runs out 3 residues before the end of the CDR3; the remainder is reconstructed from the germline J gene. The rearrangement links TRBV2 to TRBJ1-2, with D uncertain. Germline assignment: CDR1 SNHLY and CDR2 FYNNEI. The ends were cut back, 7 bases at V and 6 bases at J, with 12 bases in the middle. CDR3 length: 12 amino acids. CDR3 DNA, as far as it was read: TGTGCCAGCACTAGGGAGCGGAATGGC. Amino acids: CASTRERNG. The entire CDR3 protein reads CASTRERNGYTF.

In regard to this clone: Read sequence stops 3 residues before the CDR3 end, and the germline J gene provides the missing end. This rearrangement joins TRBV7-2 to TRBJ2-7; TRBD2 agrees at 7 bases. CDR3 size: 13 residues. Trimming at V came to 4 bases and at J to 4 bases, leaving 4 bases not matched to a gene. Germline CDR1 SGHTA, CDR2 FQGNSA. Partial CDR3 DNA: TGTGCCAGCAGCTCGACTAGCTGGTACGAG. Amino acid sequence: CASSSTSWYE. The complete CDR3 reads CASSSTSWYEQYF.

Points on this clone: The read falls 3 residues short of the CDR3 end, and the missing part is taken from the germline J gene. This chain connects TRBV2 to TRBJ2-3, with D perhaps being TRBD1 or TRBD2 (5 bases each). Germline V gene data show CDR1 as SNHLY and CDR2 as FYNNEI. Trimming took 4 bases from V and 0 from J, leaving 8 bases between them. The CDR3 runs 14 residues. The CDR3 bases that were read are TGTGCCAGCAGTGTTGAGGGGAGCACAGATACG. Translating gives CASSVEGSTDT. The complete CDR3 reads CASSVEGSTDTQYF.

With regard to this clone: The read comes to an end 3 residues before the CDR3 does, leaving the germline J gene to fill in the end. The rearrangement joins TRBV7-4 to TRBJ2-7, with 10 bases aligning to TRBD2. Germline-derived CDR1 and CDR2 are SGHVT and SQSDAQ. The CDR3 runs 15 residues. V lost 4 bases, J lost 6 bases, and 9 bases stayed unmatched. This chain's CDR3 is CASSSLSGRACEQYF. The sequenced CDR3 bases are TGTGCCAGCAGCTCTCTGAGCGGGAGGGCCTGCGAG.

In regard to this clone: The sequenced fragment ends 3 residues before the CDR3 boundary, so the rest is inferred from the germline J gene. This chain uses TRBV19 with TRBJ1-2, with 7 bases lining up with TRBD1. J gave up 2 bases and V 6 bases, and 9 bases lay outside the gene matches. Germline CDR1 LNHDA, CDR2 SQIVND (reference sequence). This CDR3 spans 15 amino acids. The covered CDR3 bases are TGTGCCAGTAGCCGTCGGACAGGAGAAAACTATGGC. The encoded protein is CASSRRTGENYG. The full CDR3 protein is CASSRRTGENYGYTF.

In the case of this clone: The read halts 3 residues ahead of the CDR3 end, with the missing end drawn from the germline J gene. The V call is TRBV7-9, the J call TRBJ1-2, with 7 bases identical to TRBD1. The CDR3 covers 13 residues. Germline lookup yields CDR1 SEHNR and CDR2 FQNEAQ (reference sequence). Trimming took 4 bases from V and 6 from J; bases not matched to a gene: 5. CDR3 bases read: TGTGCCAGCAGCTCCACCGGGACAGATGGC. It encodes CASSSTGTDG. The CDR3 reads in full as CASSSTGTDGYTF.

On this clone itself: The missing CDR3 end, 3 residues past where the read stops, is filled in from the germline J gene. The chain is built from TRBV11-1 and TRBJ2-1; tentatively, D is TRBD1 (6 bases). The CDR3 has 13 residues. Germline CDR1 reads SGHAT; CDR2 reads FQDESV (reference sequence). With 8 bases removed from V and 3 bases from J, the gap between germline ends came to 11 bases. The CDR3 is CASGTINYNEQFF. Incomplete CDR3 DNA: TGTGCCAGCGGGACAATAAACTACAATGAG.